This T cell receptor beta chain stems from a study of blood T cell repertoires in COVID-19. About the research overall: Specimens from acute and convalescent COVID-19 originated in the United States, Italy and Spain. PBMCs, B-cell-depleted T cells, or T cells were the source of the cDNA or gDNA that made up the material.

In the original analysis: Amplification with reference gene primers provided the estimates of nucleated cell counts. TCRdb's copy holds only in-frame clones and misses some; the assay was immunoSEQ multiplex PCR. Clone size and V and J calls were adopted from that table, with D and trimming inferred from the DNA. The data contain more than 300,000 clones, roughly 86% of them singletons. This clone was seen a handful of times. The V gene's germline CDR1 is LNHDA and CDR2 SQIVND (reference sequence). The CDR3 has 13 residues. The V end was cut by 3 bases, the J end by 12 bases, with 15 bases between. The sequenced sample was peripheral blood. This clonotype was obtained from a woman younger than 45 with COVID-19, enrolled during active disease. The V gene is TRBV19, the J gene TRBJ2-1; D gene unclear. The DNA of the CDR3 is TGTGCCAGTAGTATGGGCTCTCCCCCCGGGCAGTTCTTC. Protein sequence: CASSMGSPPGQFF.